This T cell receptor beta chain was sequenced for a study of T cells in Graves' hyperthyroidism and ophthalmopathy. Study-wide findings and caveats: Most thyroid clonotypes with frequency above 0.001 were detected in blood.

Trimming removed 1 base from V and 4 bases from J; junction bases left unmatched: 18. This CDR3 is 19 amino acids long. Germline assignment: CDR1 DFQATT and CDR2 SNEGSKA (reference sequence). As to this clonotype: As yet, its antigen is unknown.

Patients aged 18 to 65 had newly diagnosed hyperthyroidism lasting under 2 months. Reasons for excluding patients were uncontrolled infection, other autoimmune disease, pregnancy or lactation. The study based diagnoses on clinical symptoms, serum thyroxine and TRAb, thyroid ultrasound and orbital computed tomography. Amplified TCR beta CDR3 regions derived from RNA transcripts. TCR CDR3 regions were first amplified by RT-PCR with HTBI primers. TCRdb passed the multiplex PCR reads through MiXCR, listing each CDR3 protein once. The table lists hundreds of thousands of distinct CDR3 sequences, 13% to 15% of them singletons.

The chain links TRBV20-1 to TRBJ2-3, with 9 bases that match TRBD2. Sequenced: blood. The sequence was collected from a young woman with Graves' hyperthyroidism. As DNA, the CDR3 is TGCAGTGCTAGAGTTGGAACCTCTATAGCGGGAGAGGCTCCAGATACGCAGTATTTT. Protein sequence: CSARVGTSIAGEAPDTQYF.